A selection of T cell receptor beta chains follows, all from one sample in a study of spatial heterogeneity in lung cancer. One entry per CDR3 protein results from TCRdb running MiXCR on the 5' RACE reads. The sample lists 40,000 or so distinct CDR3 sequences; approximately 7.5% were seen once. Sample: PBMCs, taken at surgery. These TCRs come from a male donor with early-stage non-small cell lung cancer. Both conserved end residues are part of each CDR3. Each record gives: J gene, V gene, clone size, D gene, CDR3 DNA, CDR3 protein. A D gene is named only where the DNA matches it firmly. Only part of the rows carry a size: once, few, many, or a class if the clone is expanded.

>TRBJ1-2|TRBV10-3|few|-
TGTGCCATCAGTGATTTCGACAGGTTCTATGGCTACACCTTC
CAISDFDRFYGYTF
>TRBJ2-1|TRBV13|few|TRBD2
TGTGCCAGCAGCCCCGGGACTAGCGTAAATGAGCAGTTCTTC
CASSPGTSVNEQFF
>TRBJ1-1|TRBV12-3/TRBV12-4|-|-
TGTGCCAGCAGTTTGGACGGAAGCACTGAAGCTTTCTTT
CASSLDGSTEAFF
>TRBJ2-3|TRBV24-1|many|-
TGTGCCACCAGTGATTTGCAAGGGGACACCACAGATACGCAGTATTTT
CATSDLQGDTTDTQYF
>TRBJ1-2|TRBV12-3/TRBV12-4|many|-
TGTGCCAGCACTACGAGAAACTATGCGGGCAACTATGGCTACACCTTC
CASTTRNYAGNYGYTF
>TRBJ1-1|TRBV7-9|few|TRBD1
TGTGCCAGCAGCTTAGGCTACCGGGACAGGGGGCTGGGGACTGAAGCTTTCTTT
CASSLGYRDRGLGTEAFF
>TRBJ1-6|TRBV6-5|many|TRBD1
TGTGCCAGCAGTTACCGAACAGGGGGCAAACGTTCACCCCTCCACTTT
CASSYRTGGKRSPLHF
>TRBJ2-1|TRBV11-2|many|TRBD2
TGTGCCAGCAGCTTGCAGCGGGGGGCGTCCGATGAGCAGTTCTTC
CASSLQRGASDEQFF
>TRBJ1-2|TRBV7-3|many|-
TGTGCCAGCAGCTTAACTGCGACAGCTTCAGTGGGCGGCTACACCTTC
CASSLTATASVGGYTF
>TRBJ2-3|TRBV12-3/TRBV12-4|-|-
TGTGCCAGCAGTTTAGCCCGAAGGACAGATACGCAGTATTTT
CASSLARRTDTQYF
>TRBJ2-1|TRBV7-6|few|-
TGTGCCAGCAGCGCGCTTGAATCTAATGAGCAGTTCTTC
CASSALESNEQFF
>TRBJ2-2|TRBV11-3|-|TRBD2
TGTGCCAGCAGCTTTAATGCGGGAGTTTTCACCGGGGAGCTGTTTTTT
CASSFNAGVFTGELFF
>TRBJ1-2|TRBV7-9|few|TRBD1
TGTGCCAGCAGCTTATTGACAGGGGTCGACTATGGCTACACCTTC
CASSLLTGVDYGYTF
>TRBJ2-3|TRBV12-5|few|-
TGTGCTAGTGGTTTTTCTGGGCTAGAGGATACGCAGTATTTT
CASGFSGLEDTQYF
>TRBJ1-1|TRBV7-9|many|TRBD1
TGTGCCAGCAGCTCAACAGGGGGCCCGGCTGTAGCTGAAGCTTTCTTT
CASSSTGGPAVAEAFF
>TRBJ1-5|TRBV20-1|few|-
TGCAGTGCTGTGGGGGGGGGCAATCAGCCCCAGCATTTT
CSAVGGGNQPQHF
>TRBJ2-2|TRBV12-5|-|-
TGTGCTAGTGGTTTGGGCCTGAACACCGGGGAGCTGTTTTTT
CASGLGLNTGELFF
>TRBJ1-5|TRBV24-1|many|-
TGTGCCACCAGTGCCCCCGGAGTTGGGGGTAGCAATCAGCCCCAGCATTTT
CATSAPGVGGSNQPQHF
>TRBJ2-7|TRBV20-1|few|-
TGCAGTGCCCACTCAACAGTGACCTACGAGCAGTACTTC
CSAHSTVTYEQYF
>TRBJ1-6|TRBV2|many|-
TGTGCCAGCCTGGCAGGGCCGCTCGGGGCACCCCTCCACTTT
CASLAGPLGAPLHF
>TRBJ2-3|TRBV10-3|-|-
TGTGCCATCAGTAAGCCTAGTGGCACAGATACGCAGTATTTT
CAISKPSGTDTQYF
>TRBJ2-1|TRBV29-1|-|TRBD2
TGCAGCGTTGAGAGGACTAGCGGGAGGTCAAATGAGCAGTTCTTC
CSVERTSGRSNEQFF
>TRBJ1-5|TRBV28|many|-
TGTGCCAGCAGGTATAGCAATCAGCCCCAGCATTTT
CASRYSNQPQHF
>TRBJ2-6|TRBV5-1|many|-
TGCGCCAGCAGCTTGGCCGGTGCTGGGGCCAACGTCCTGACTTTC
CASSLAGAGANVLTF
>TRBJ2-1|TRBV29-1|many|-
TGCAGCGTCCATGAAGTCGGGCGCACCTACAATGAGCAGTTCTTC
CSVHEVGRTYNEQFF
>TRBJ2-3|TRBV6-5|-|-
TGTGCCAGCAGTTATCTTCTCGGGAGAACAGATACGCAGTATTTT
CASSYLLGRTDTQYF
>TRBJ2-1|TRBV11-2|-|-
TGTGCCAGCAGCGCCTCTACAGGATCCTACAATGAGCAGTTCTTC
CASSASTGSYNEQFF
>TRBJ2-1|TRBV4-2|many|-
TGTGCCAGCAGCCAAGGCGGGTACAATGAGCAGTTCTTC
CASSQGGYNEQFF
>TRBJ2-1|TRBV20-1|many|TRBD1
TGCAGTGCTAGACCGGGACAGGACTACAATGAGCAGTTCTTC
CSARPGQDYNEQFF
>TRBJ1-1|TRBV19|many|-
TGTGCCAGTAGTATAGATGTCAGGAACACTGAAGCTTTCTTT
CASSIDVRNTEAFF
>TRBJ2-1|TRBV6-2/TRBV6-3|few|-
TGTGCCAGCAGCCAACTACCTTTCTACAATGAGCAGTTCTTC
CASSQLPFYNEQFF
>TRBJ1-1|TRBV29-1|many|TRBD1
TGCAGCGTTGCAACTCTGGGACAGGCGAACACTGAAGCTTTCTTT
CSVATLGQANTEAFF
>TRBJ1-6|TRBV25-1|few|-
TGTGCCAGCAGTGACTCATCTCAATTATGGTCACCCCTCCACTTT
CASSDSSQLWSPLHF
>TRBJ2-3|TRBV7-9|many|TRBD1
TGTGCCAGCAGCTCCCCGGACAGGGGGGCGGATACGCAGTATTTT
CASSSPDRGADTQYF
>TRBJ2-5|TRBV12-3/TRBV12-4|-|-
TGTGCCAGCAGTTCCGGGTGGGAGACCCAGTACTTC
CASSSGWETQYF
>TRBJ2-1|TRBV29-1|many|TRBD2
TGCAGCGTTGAAGATCTCCTGCGCGGGAGTATCTACAATGAGCAGTTCTTC
CSVEDLLRGSIYNEQFF
>TRBJ1-2|TRBV7-9|many|-
TGTGCCAGCAGCCCCGAATTTCGACCTAACTATGGCTACACCTTC
CASSPEFRPNYGYTF
>TRBJ1-2|TRBV5-6|-|-
TGTGCCAGCAGCTTGCGGTTGGGGACGAGAGCTAACTATGGCTACACCTTC
CASSLRLGTRANYGYTF
>TRBJ2-1|TRBV24-1|many|TRBD2
TGTGCCACCGCCGACCTAGCGGGGAATGACAATGAGCAGTTCTTC
CATADLAGNDNEQFF
>TRBJ2-3|TRBV7-2|-|-
TGTGCCAGCAGCTCCAATGCGGGGAGCACAGATACGCAGTATTTT
CASSSNAGSTDTQYF
>TRBJ2-5|TRBV6-5|many|TRBD1
TGTGCCAGCAGTTACCAAATAACAGGGGCAGAGACCCAGTACTTC
CASSYQITGAETQYF
>TRBJ1-4|TRBV6-1|many|-
TGTGCCAGCAGTGAAGGCGGAGAAAAACTGTTTTTT
CASSEGGEKLFF
>TRBJ1-6|TRBV20-1|few|-
TGCAGTGCTAGAGTCTGGAGCTCCTATAATTCACCCCTCCACTTT
CSARVWSSYNSPLHF
>TRBJ2-2|TRBV7-9|many|-
TGTGCCAGCGGGACCCAGGGATCCGGGGAGCTGTTTTTT
CASGTQGSGELFF
>TRBJ2-2|TRBV7-2|many|-
TGTGCCAGCAGCTTAGAGGGGAACACCGGGGAGCTGTTTTTT
CASSLEGNTGELFF
>TRBJ2-2|TRBV12-3/TRBV12-4|many|-
TGTGCCAGCAGAAGAAGGACCGGGGAGCTGTTTTTT
CASRRRTGELFF
>TRBJ1-1|TRBV12-3/TRBV12-4|many|-
TGTGCCAGCAGTTTACAGGGCACTGAAGCTTTCTTT
CASSLQGTEAFF
>TRBJ1-6|TRBV7-2|-|-
TGTGCCAGCAGCTTACAACGAGGGTCTAATTCACCCCTCCACTTT
CASSLQRGSNSPLHF
>TRBJ1-5|TRBV19|many|-
TGTGCCAGTAGTATCAATAAGGGGTCCAATCAGCCCCAGCATTTT
CASSINKGSNQPQHF
>TRBJ2-1|TRBV7-9|many|-
TGTGCCGGCCATTCAGGAGGTCTCAATGAGCAGTTCTTC
CAGHSGGLNEQFF
>TRBJ1-2|TRBV18|many|-
TGTGCCAGCTCACCTGGCCCGACGGATGGCTACACCTTC
CASSPGPTDGYTF
>TRBJ1-4|TRBV3-1|-|-
TGTGCCAGTAACTCGGCCTTCGATGAAGGGCTGTTTTTT
CASNSAFDEGLFF
>TRBJ2-3|TRBV7-3|many|-
TGTGCCAGCAGCCCACAGGCTGGAGATACGCAGTATTTT
CASSPQAGDTQYF
>TRBJ1-2|TRBV30|-|-
TGTGCCTGGAGTGGGGACACGCAGAGCTACACCTTC
CAWSGDTQSYTF
>TRBJ2-1|TRBV4-3|few|TRBD2
TGCGCCAGCAGCGTACGACTAGCTTTAGGCAATGAGCAGTTCTTC
CASSVRLALGNEQFF
>TRBJ2-7|TRBV7-9|few|-
TGTGCCAGCAGCTCGACAGTTACCTACGAGCAGTACTTC
CASSSTVTYEQYF
>TRBJ2-1|TRBV18|many|TRBD2
TGTGCCAGCTCACTTGCTTCCAGCGGGGGGAGCTACAATGAGCAGTTCTTC
CASSLASSGGSYNEQFF
>TRBJ2-1|TRBV12-3/TRBV12-4|-|-
TGTGCCAGCAGTTTTGGTAGCGGATGGGACAATGAGCAGTTCTTC
CASSFGSGWDNEQFF
>TRBJ1-1|TRBV2|-|-
TGTGCCAGCAGTGATGTGCCCGGGTGGACTGAAGCTTTCTTT
CASSDVPGWTEAFF
>TRBJ2-3|TRBV4-1|many|TRBD2
TGCGCCAGCAGCTCACCGGGACTAGCGTTCACAGATACGCAGTATTTT
CASSSPGLAFTDTQYF